A selection of T cell receptor beta chains follows, all from one sample in a study of T cells in Graves' hyperthyroidism and ophthalmopathy. TCRdb redid the calling of the multiplex PCR reads with MiXCR, one entry per CDR3 protein. The table shows about 620,000 distinct CDR3 sequences, with 16% occurring only once. Source material: blood. These receptors all stem from a woman in her twenties or thirties with Graves' hyperthyroidism. Each CDR3 is given with its conserved first and last residue. Each record gives: clone size, J gene, V gene, D gene, CDR3 protein, CDR3 DNA. The D gene is left open where the match is weak. Clone size appears in some rows only: once, few, many, or a class for an expanded clone.

few	TRBJ1-2	TRBV5-6	TRBD1	CASTRDRVDYTF	TGTGCCAGCACCCGGGACAGGGTAGACTACACCTTC
many	TRBJ2-1	TRBV11-3	TRBD2	CASSSRTAGRNEQFF	TGTGCCAGCAGCTCGCGCACCGCCGGGAGGAATGAGCAGTTCTTC
few	TRBJ1-5	TRBV2	TRBD1	CASSTPGQGGNQPQHF	TGTGCCAGCAGCACACCGGGACAGGGAGGCAATCAGCCCCAGCATTTT
NA	TRBJ2-5	TRBV5-1	NA	CASSGGKYQETQYF	TGCGCCAGCAGCGGAGGGAAATACCAAGAGACCCAGTACTTC
few	TRBJ2-7	TRBV6-1	NA	CASSEARTYEQYF	TGTGCCAGCAGTGAAGCCAGAACCTACGAGCAGTACTTC
many	TRBJ2-3	TRBV13	NA	CASSLGLYSGVVDTQYF	TGTGCCAGCAGCTTAGGCCTTTACTCGGGAGTAGTGGATACGCAGTATTTT
NA	TRBJ1-2	TRBV7-2	NA	CASSRRDIIGDYGYTF	TGTGCCAGCAGCCGACGGGACATCATCGGTGACTATGGCTACACCTTC
many	TRBJ1-2	TRBV6-1	NA	CASRLSGIFYGYTF	TGTGCCAGCAGACTCTCAGGGATTTTCTATGGCTACACCTTC
many	TRBJ2-2	TRBV7-2	TRBD2	CASSLSSSGTTGELFF	TGTGCCAGCAGCTTATCAAGTAGCGGGACAACCGGGGAGCTGTTTTTT
NA	TRBJ2-3	TRBV4-1	NA	CASSQDGDPTDTQYF	TGCGCCAGCAGCCAAGACGGGGACCCCACAGATACGCAGTATTTT
NA	TRBJ2-7	TRBV11-2	NA	CASSWRRAREQYF	TGTGCCAGCAGCTGGCGTAGGGCCAGGGAGCAGTACTTC
NA	TRBJ1-5	TRBV18	NA	CASSPASWGDRAQPQHF	TGTGCCAGCTCACCCGCATCGTGGGGAGACCGCGCTCAGCCCCAGCATTTT
many	TRBJ2-1	TRBV30	TRBD2	CAWRMGLADYNEQFF	TGTGCCTGGAGGATGGGACTAGCGGACTACAATGAGCAGTTCTTC
many	TRBJ1-1	TRBV18	NA	CASSPGPGGNTEAFF	TGTGCCAGCTCACCAGGGCCCGGAGGGAACACTGAAGCTTTCTTT
NA	TRBJ1-3	TRBV4-1	NA	CASSQDGQDNTIYF	TGCGCCAGCAGCCAAGATGGGCAGGATAACACCATATATTTT
many	TRBJ1-1	TRBV20-1	TRBD1	CSARADRGQTEAFF	TGCAGTGCTAGGGCGGACAGGGGGCAAACTGAAGCTTTCTTT
few	TRBJ2-1	TRBV7-2	TRBD2	CASSPLNLAGGYEQFF	TGTGCCAGCAGCCCCCTGAATCTAGCGGGAGGTTATGAGCAGTTCTTC
once	TRBJ2-5	TRBV20-1	TRBD2	CSARDYSTTSGAQETQYF	TGCAGTGCTAGAGATTATTCCACAACTAGCGGAGCCCAAGAGACCCAGTACTTC
few	TRBJ2-7	TRBV28	TRBD1	CAGSDRGIIDEQYF	TGTGCCGGTTCCGACAGGGGTATTATCGACGAGCAGTACTTC
many	TRBJ2-7	TRBV20-1	NA	CSARSGGSSYEQYF	TGCAGTGCTAGATCAGGGGGGAGCTCCTACGAGCAGTACTTC
NA	TRBJ2-1	TRBV28	TRBD2	CASSLFERARGSGQFF	TGTGCCAGCAGTTTATTCGAGCGGGCCCGCGGGAGTGGGCAGTTCTTC
NA	TRBJ1-1	TRBV19	NA	CASSIALETEAFF	TGTGCCAGTAGTATAGCCCTGGAGACTGAAGCTTTCTTT
many	TRBJ1-1	TRBV11-2	NA	CASSLEGFRRAEAFF	TGTGCCAGCAGCTTAGAAGGCTTTAGGAGGGCTGAAGCTTTCTTT
many	TRBJ2-1	TRBV27	TRBD2	CASSTAGGRNEQFF	TGTGCCAGCAGTACAGCGGGAGGGCGGAATGAGCAGTTCTTC
NA	TRBJ2-6	TRBV6-5	NA	CASSYQGLTGANVLTF	TGTGCCAGCAGTTACCAGGGGCTCACTGGGGCCAACGTCCTGACTTTC
many	TRBJ2-1	TRBV28	TRBD2	CASSFQGLSNEQFF	TGTGCCAGCAGTTTCCAGGGACTATCCAATGAGCAGTTCTTC
NA	TRBJ1-5	TRBV6-1	NA	CASREGGFSNQPQHF	TGTGCCAGCAGGGAAGGAGGGTTTAGCAATCAGCCCCAGCATTTT
many	TRBJ2-1	TRBV2	TRBD1	CASSGGGGYNEQFF	TGTGCCAGCAGTGGAGGGGGCGGCTACAATGAGCAGTTCTTC
NA	TRBJ2-1	TRBV20-1	TRBD2	CGAQLAGSSYNEQFF	TGCGGTGCCCAGCTAGCGGGGAGCTCCTACAATGAGCAGTTCTTC